This is a list of T cell receptor beta chains from one sample in a study of shared clonotypes between healthy human individuals. The protocol was immunoSEQ multiplex PCR, while the TCRdb copy is restricted to in-frame clones and leaves out a portion. The table lists about 2 million clones, 85% to 95% of them singletons. Sequencing was done on a sample of naive CD8+ T cells sorted from blood. These receptors all come from a man between 18 and 29 years old in good health. CDR3s include the opening cysteine and the closing phenylalanine or tryptophan. Each record gives: J gene, V gene, CDR3 protein.

J gene: TRBJ2-2
V gene: TRBV30
CDR3 protein: CAWTGETGELFF

J gene: TRBJ1-2
V gene: TRBV9
CDR3 protein: CASSGTNYGYTF

J gene: TRBJ1-2
V gene: TRBV28
CDR3 protein: CASSSPIYRGRDNGYTF

J gene: TRBJ1-2
V gene: TRBV10-1
CDR3 protein: CASSDRVDYGYTF

J gene: TRBJ2-7
V gene: TRBV1
CDR3 protein: CTSSRGTSDSYEQYF

J gene: TRBJ1-2
V gene: TRBV12-5
CDR3 protein: CASGSGEWDLKSNNYGYTF

J gene: TRBJ1-5
V gene: TRBV6-1
CDR3 protein: CSAGILGGNQPQHF

J gene: TRBJ2-1
V gene: TRBV6-6
CDR3 protein: CASTFLAGGYNEQFF

J gene: TRBJ2-2
V gene: TRBV19
CDR3 protein: CASSIGWWLNTGELFF

J gene: TRBJ2-3
V gene: TRBV7-8
CDR3 protein: CASSSQMITDTQYF

J gene: TRBJ2-5
V gene: TRBV5-6
CDR3 protein: CASSLGVEGSQTQYF

J gene: TRBJ2-3
V gene: TRBV7-9
CDR3 protein: CASSPNYSTDTQYF

J gene: TRBJ1-2
V gene: TRBV7-9
CDR3 protein: CASSLDRGYGYTF

J gene: TRBJ1-1
V gene: TRBV4-1
CDR3 protein: CASSHATATEAFF

J gene: TRBJ1-2
V gene: TRBV7-9
CDR3 protein: CASSTGQTSYTF

J gene: TRBJ2-1
V gene: TRBV7-9
CDR3 protein: CASSLLAGGTYNEQFF

J gene: TRBJ2-1
V gene: TRBV29-1
CDR3 protein: CSAFPGGDEQFF

J gene: TRBJ1-3
V gene: TRBV27
CDR3 protein: CASSPTAFSGNTIYF

J gene: TRBJ2-5
V gene: TRBV11-3
CDR3 protein: CASSFGGLGQGGRETQYF

J gene: TRBJ2-4
V gene: TRBV9
CDR3 protein: CASSANDWAIQYF

J gene: TRBJ1-1
V gene: TRBV4-1
CDR3 protein: CASSYDTGWEAFF

J gene: TRBJ1-2
V gene: TRBV5-4
CDR3 protein: CASSLRGGYGYTF

J gene: TRBJ2-7
V gene: TRBV11-2
CDR3 protein: CASSRTRDRQFEQYF

J gene: TRBJ2-7
V gene: TRBV4-1
CDR3 protein: CASSQETRAGTANYEQYF

J gene: TRBJ1-1
V gene: TRBV18
CDR3 protein: CASLTGDSKFEAFF

J gene: TRBJ2-5
V gene: TRBV10-1
CDR3 protein: CASSESGQGQETQYF

J gene: TRBJ1-1
V gene: TRBV2
CDR3 protein: CAKRPRDRTYNTEAFF

J gene: TRBJ1-5
V gene: TRBV15
CDR3 protein: CATSRDRGTFQPQHF

J gene: TRBJ2-2
V gene: TRBV19
CDR3 protein: CASRDGELFF

J gene: TRBJ2-7
V gene: TRBV19
CDR3 protein: CASSIARGYEQYF

J gene: TRBJ2-7
V gene: TRBV5-1
CDR3 protein: CASSLGQEAYYEQYF

J gene: TRBJ2-3
V gene: TRBV5-8
CDR3 protein: CASSFVRTDTQYF

J gene: TRBJ2-2
V gene: TRBV6-5
CDR3 protein: CASSSGLGDTGELFF

J gene: TRBJ2-1
V gene: TRBV6-4
CDR3 protein: CASSDRRLYNEQFF

J gene: TRBJ1-1
V gene: TRBV6-5
CDR3 protein: CASSYVPGTEAFF